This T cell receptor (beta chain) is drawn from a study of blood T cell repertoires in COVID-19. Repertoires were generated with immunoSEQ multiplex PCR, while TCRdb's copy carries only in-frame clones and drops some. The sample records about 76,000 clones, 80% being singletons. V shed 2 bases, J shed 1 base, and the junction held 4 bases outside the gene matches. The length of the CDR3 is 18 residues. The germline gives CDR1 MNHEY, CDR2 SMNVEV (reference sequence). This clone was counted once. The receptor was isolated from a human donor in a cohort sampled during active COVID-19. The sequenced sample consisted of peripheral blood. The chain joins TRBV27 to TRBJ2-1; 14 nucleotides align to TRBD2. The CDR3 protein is CASSLGTSGRGSYNEQFF. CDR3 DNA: TGTGCCAGCAGTTTAGGGACTAGCGGGAGAGGGTCCTACAATGAGCAGTTCTTC.